The present TCR beta chain was sequenced within a study of cytomegalovirus exposure and HLA in healthy donors. Whole-study results and caveats: Apparent HLA restriction characterized most CMV-associated TCR beta chains in a later analysis. In a later analysis, at a false discovery rate of 0.05, 15,000 to 20,000 TCR beta sequences matched HLA alleles.

Regarding this clone: Antigen specificity is unknown.

This PCR relied on a set of 60 Vbeta primers and 13 Jbeta primers. The method was immunoSEQ multiplex PCR; TCRdb's version includes in-frame clones alone and lacks a portion of them. The sample includes roughly 99,000 clones, 79% of them seen just once. Trimming took 8 bases from V and 0 from J, leaving 13 bases between them. CDR1 is KGHSH and CDR2 is LQKENI in the germline V gene. This CDR3 has 14 residues. The donors, nominally healthy at sampling, likely had unrecorded immune exposures. Material for sequencing was PBMCs. This clonotype originated in a male donor in good health and CMV-seropositive. This chain joins TRBV18 and TRBJ1-2; D is uncertain. CDR3 sequence reads: CASAITGTNYGYTF. The DNA of the CDR3 is TGTGCCAGCGCCATCACGGGTACTAACTATGGCTACACCTTC.